Given below is one T cell receptor beta chain in context. The antigen is unknown. Germline CDR1 is SGHRS and CDR2 is YFSETQ. CDR3 size: 15 residues. Trimming took 4 bases from V and 0 from J, leaving 10 bases between them. This entry belongs to a study of PD-1 blockade in classical Hodgkin lymphoma. Study findings and constraints: Repertoire differences lack defined causes, possibly disease activity or prior therapy.

The repertoire was sequenced with immunoSEQ multiplex PCR; TCRdb's copy has only in-frame clones and lacks some. The table lists 100,000 to 130,000 clones, 80% to 90% of them singletons. The patients all showed relapse after autologous stem cell transplantation, while their brentuximab vedotin exposure varied. Sequenced material: peripheral blood mononuclear cells (PBMCs), taken before the second cycle of nivolumab. This TCR came from a human donor with classical Hodgkin lymphoma. The chain recombines TRBV5-1 with TRBJ1-4; D not resolved. This CDR3 is CASSPGGSTNEKLFF. The CDR3 nucleotides are TGCGCCAGCAGCCCGGGAGGCTCAACTAATGAAAAACTGTTTTTT.